The rows below give T cell receptor beta chains drawn from one sample of a study of early T cells in non-severe SARS-CoV-2 infection. TCRdb re-derived calls from the 5' RACE reads in MiXCR, one entry per CDR3 protein. This sample has tens of thousands of distinct CDR3 sequences, with 5.5% to 7% found just once. The sequencing sample was made of whole blood. Receptor source: an adult who was a healthcare worker with PCR-confirmed SARS-CoV-2 infection or an uninfected control (not recorded which). The CDR3 runs from the conserved cysteine through the conserved F or W. The D gene is left open where the match is weak. Clone size is given for some rows only: seen once, a few or many times, or a class if the clone is expanded.

>.|TRBJ2-7|.|TRBV28
TGTGCCAGCAGTTTTGGTGCCGGAGCCTACGAGCAGTACTTC
CASSFGAGAYEQYF
>.|TRBJ2-2|.|TRBV6-1
TGTGCCAGCAGTGAACCCCGCCTAGCGCAGGCGGGCACCGGGGAGCTGTTTTTT
CASSEPRLAQAGTGELFF
>many|TRBJ1-5|.|TRBV7-3
TGTGCCAGCAGCTCGGGACACAATCAGCCCCAGCATTTT
CASSSGHNQPQHF
>many|TRBJ2-2|.|TRBV14
TGTGCCAGCAGCCCTAGAGCTACCGGGGAGCTGTTTTTT
CASSPRATGELFF
>.|TRBJ2-7|TRBD2|TRBV7-2
TGTGCCAGCAGCCACACTAGCGGGAATTCCTACGAGCAGTACTTC
CASSHTSGNSYEQYF
>many|TRBJ2-7|.|TRBV20-1
TGCAGTGCAGCTGCCACGGGTATCTACGAGCAGTACTTC
CSAAATGIYEQYF
>.|TRBJ2-2|.|TRBV10-3
TGTGCCATCAGTGTCGGCAAAGCCGGGGAGCTGTTTTTT
CAISVGKAGELFF
>.|TRBJ2-7|.|TRBV5-1
TGCGCCAGCAGCTTGGATCCCAGCTGGGGCCAGAGCTCCTACGAGCAGTACTTC
CASSLDPSWGQSSYEQYF
>many|TRBJ2-1|.|TRBV20-1
TGCAGTGCTAGTATTCTCTACGAGAGTGAGCAGTTCTTC
CSASILYESEQFF
>.|TRBJ2-5|TRBD2|TRBV20-1
TGCAGTGCTAGGAGAAGTAGCGGGAGGGCCCGGGAGACCCAGTACTTC
CSARRSSGRARETQYF
>many|TRBJ2-7|.|TRBV29-1
TGCAGCGTTCTCAGGGGGGGCTCCTACGAGCAGTACTTC
CSVLRGGSYEQYF
>many|TRBJ1-5|.|TRBV3-1
TGTGCCAGCAGCCGGTCGGGGGCGGATCAGCCCCAGCATTTT
CASSRSGADQPQHF
>few|TRBJ2-1|TRBD2|TRBV7-9
TGTGCCAGCAGCCACCCTGGGGCGGGAGGATCCTACAATGAGCAGTTCTTC
CASSHPGAGGSYNEQFF
>once|TRBJ1-4|.|TRBV28
TGTGCCAGCAGTACTCCCCCCCAGGGAGAGTGGGAAGATGAAAAACTGTTTTTT
CASSTPPQGEWEDEKLFF
>many|TRBJ2-5|TRBD1|TRBV10-3
TGTGCCATCAGTGAGCCGGTCGAGGGGGCGAGGAAAGAGACCCAGTACTTC
CAISEPVEGARKETQYF
>many|TRBJ2-5|TRBD2|TRBV27
TGTGCCAGCAGTTTATCTGGGGGAGGGACTGGAGAGACCCAGTACTTC
CASSLSGGGTGETQYF
>.|TRBJ2-3|.|TRBV7-9
TGTGCCAGCAGCTTAGACTTCCCCAAGACCTATAGCGGAACCTGGGTATATACGCAGTATTTT
CASSLDFPKTYSGTWVYTQYF
>few|TRBJ2-5|.|TRBV3-2
TGTGCCAGCAGCCAAGTAAAAGAGACCCAGTACTTC
CASSQVKETQYF
>few|TRBJ1-1|.|TRBV15
TGTGCCACCAGCAGCGGCAACACAAACACTGAAGCTTTCTTT
CATSSGNTNTEAFF
>many|TRBJ2-7|.|TRBV11-2
TGTGCCAGCAGCTTAGGGAAGGGAAACGAGCAGTACTTC
CASSLGKGNEQYF
>.|TRBJ1-1|.|TRBV6-5
TGTGCCAGCAGTAAGGCCCAAACAGGAGGCAAGAACACTGAAGCTTTCTTT
CASSKAQTGGKNTEAFF
>.|TRBJ2-4|TRBD1|TRBV18
TGTGCCAGCTCACCGACAGGGGGCGCGGACAAAAACATTCAGTACTTC
CASSPTGGADKNIQYF
>many|TRBJ1-1|.|TRBV7-9
TGTGCCAGCAGCGCGAAGGGTACAGTGAACACTGAAGCTTTCTTT
CASSAKGTVNTEAFF
>.|TRBJ2-1|.|TRBV7-2
TGTCCCAGCAGTGTGGACACGCAGTCCTACAATGAGCAGTTCTTC
CPSSVDTQSYNEQFF
>many|TRBJ1-1|.|TRBV20-1
TGCAGTGCTAGTACGGGGTGGAGAGTGAACACTGAAGCTTTCTTT
CSASTGWRVNTEAFF
>.|TRBJ2-1|TRBD2|TRBV14
TGTGCCAGCAGCCCGGACCGACTAGCAGCCCTATATTATGATGAGCAGTTCTTC
CASSPDRLAALYYDEQFF
>.|TRBJ2-2|.|TRBV3-1
TGTGCCAGCAGCCAGAGGGGCACGGGCACCGGGGAGCTGTTTTTT
CASSQRGTGTGELFF
>many|TRBJ1-3|TRBD1|TRBV20-1
TGCAGTGCCCTAAAACCCCAGGGGGCTGGAAACACCATATATTTT
CSALKPQGAGNTIYF
>.|TRBJ2-7|TRBD2|TRBV9
TGTGCCAGCAGCACGAGGGCGGGAGGGATCCACGAGCAGTACTTC
CASSTRAGGIHEQYF
>many|TRBJ2-1|TRBD1|TRBV29-1
TGCAGCGTGCGACAGGGGCCATACAATGAGCAGTTCTTC
CSVRQGPYNEQFF
>many|TRBJ2-1|.|TRBV14
TGTGCCAGTAACCGGGGCGCGTACAATGAGCAGTTCTTC
CASNRGAYNEQFF
>many|TRBJ2-6|TRBD1|TRBV28
TGTGCCAGCGCTGGGGGACAGACCTCTGGGGCCAACGTCCTGACTTTC
CASAGGQTSGANVLTF
>.|TRBJ2-1|.|TRBV9
TGTGCCAGCAGCCCACTCGTTTGGGCGCAAGACTACAATGAGCAGTTCTTC
CASSPLVWAQDYNEQFF
>many|TRBJ2-1|TRBD1|TRBV11-3
TGTGCCAGCAGCGGACAGGGGAATGAGCAGTTCTTC
CASSGQGNEQFF
>many|TRBJ2-7|TRBD2|TRBV10-3
TGTGCCATCAGAGGACTAGAGGCGGGCGAGCAGTACTTC
CAIRGLEAGEQYF
>many|TRBJ1-2|TRBD1|TRBV14
TGTGCCAGCAGCCGAACGGGACAGGGGGCGCGCTATGGCTACACCTTC
CASSRTGQGARYGYTF
>many|TRBJ1-4|.|TRBV15
TGTGCCACCAGCAGATTTGGCGGGGCAACTAATGAAAAACTGTTTTTT
CATSRFGGATNEKLFF
>few|TRBJ2-2|.|TRBV7-3
TGTGCCAGCAGCTCCCGGGTCGGGTTCTCCGGGGAGCTGTTTTTT
CASSSRVGFSGELFF
>few|TRBJ1-6|.|TRBV20-1
TGCAGTGCTGCACAGGTTTCGAATTCACCCCTCCACTTT
CSAAQVSNSPLHF
>many|TRBJ2-1|TRBD2|TRBV2
TGTGCCAGCAGTGAAGAGCGGGAGGTATTCCACAATGAGCAGTTCTTC
CASSEEREVFHNEQFF
>many|TRBJ2-1|TRBD2|TRBV3-1
TGTGCCAGCATCCTTAGCGGGAGCTCCTACAATGAGCAGTTCTTC
CASILSGSSYNEQFF
>many|TRBJ2-2|.|TRBV5-4
TGTGCCAGCAGCTCGGACTATTTGCTCGGGTCCGGGGAGCTGTTTTTT
CASSSDYLLGSGELFF
>many|TRBJ2-1|.|TRBV18
TGTGCCAGCTCACCACCCGAGGGGAATGAGCAGTTCTTC
CASSPPEGNEQFF
>few|TRBJ2-7|TRBD2|TRBV12-3/TRBV12-4
TGTGCCAGCAGCCCAGGGACTAGCGGTCGGGGGATTCACGAGCAGTACTTC
CASSPGTSGRGIHEQYF
>many|TRBJ1-1|.|TRBV7-3
TGTGCCAGCAGCCCCGGCGGGATCACTGAAGCTTTCTTT
CASSPGGITEAFF
>few|TRBJ1-4|.|TRBV7-9
TGTGCCAGTTCACTGGGACTGATGCATGAAAAACTGTTTTTT
CASSLGLMHEKLFF
>few|TRBJ2-7|TRBD1|TRBV5-1
TGCGCCACCACCCCGGGACAGGGAGAAGACGAGCAGTACTTC
CATTPGQGEDEQYF
>few|TRBJ2-2|.|TRBV4-1
TGCGCCAGCAGCCAAGATCCCCGCGGAGCGAACACCGGGGAGCTGTTTTTT
CASSQDPRGANTGELFF
>.|TRBJ2-2|TRBD1|TRBV29-1
TGCAGCGTCGACAGGGCCGGGGAGCTGTTTTTT
CSVDRAGELFF
>many|TRBJ2-1|.|TRBV4-1
TGCGCCAGCAGCCCCAAAAAGCTAGCGACGGGCAATGAGCAGTTCTTC
CASSPKKLATGNEQFF
>many|TRBJ2-2|.|TRBV25-1
TGTGCCAGCAATCCCGGCAACACCGGGGAGCTGTTTTTT
CASNPGNTGELFF
>few|TRBJ1-4|TRBD1|TRBV28
TGTGCCAGTCGATTTTCAGGGGGCGGTGAAAAACTGTTTTTT
CASRFSGGGEKLFF